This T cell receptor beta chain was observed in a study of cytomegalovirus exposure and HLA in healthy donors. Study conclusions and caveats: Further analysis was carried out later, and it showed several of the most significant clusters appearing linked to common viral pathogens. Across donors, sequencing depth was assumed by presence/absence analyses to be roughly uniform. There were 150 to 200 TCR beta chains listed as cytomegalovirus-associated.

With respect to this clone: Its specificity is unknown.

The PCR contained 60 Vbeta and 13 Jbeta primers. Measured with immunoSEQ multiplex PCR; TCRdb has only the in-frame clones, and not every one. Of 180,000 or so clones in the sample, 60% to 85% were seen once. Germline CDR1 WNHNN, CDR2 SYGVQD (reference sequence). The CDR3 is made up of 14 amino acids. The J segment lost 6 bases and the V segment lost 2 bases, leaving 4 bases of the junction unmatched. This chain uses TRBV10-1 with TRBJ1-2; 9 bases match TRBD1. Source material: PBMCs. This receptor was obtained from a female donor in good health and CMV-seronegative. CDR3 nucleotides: TGCGCCAGCAGTGAGGGACAGGGGCGAGATGGCTACACCTTC. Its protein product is CASSEGQGRDGYTF.